This TCR beta chain was identified during a study of beta chain features in type 1 diabetes. Study conclusions and caveats: For cells with high TCR expression, cDNA sequencing could yield over-representation. TCRB CDR3s were moderately but significantly shorter in Type 1 diabetes patients in all four CD4+ subsets.

Expressed TCRB transcripts were sequenced after all isolated RNA was converted to cDNA. Clones were read by immunoSEQ multiplex PCR, and TCRdb kept only the in-frame ones, dropping some. The repertoire includes under 850,000 clones, 10% to 15% of them detected once, and less than 0.025% sits in the top ten. This clone was observed a handful of times. Its antigen is undetermined. This CDR3 region has 12 residues. Trimming pared 6 bases from V and 1 base from J, leaving 5 bases between. Germline V gene sequence: CDR1 MDHEN, CDR2 SYDVKM. Material for sequencing was naive CD4+ T cells from blood. The receptor was derived from a man between 18 and 35 years old with type 1 diabetes. This rearrangement joins TRBV28 to TRBJ2-3; D ambiguous. CDR3 loop: CASRPRTDTQYF. CDR3 sequence (DNA): TGTGCCAGCAGACCCCGCACAGATACGCAGTATTTT.